These 5 T cell receptor beta chains came from one sample sequenced in a study of T-cell reconstitution after alpha-beta-depleted transplantation in children. TCRbeta library preparation incorporated unique molecular identifiers. Via MiXCR, TCRdb re-called the PCR reads, giving one row per CDR3 protein. The sample holds approximately 300,000 distinct CDR3 sequences; around 10% are singletons and the top ten take roughly 7%. The source was PBMCs, collected before TCRalphabeta/CD19-depleted stem cell transplant. These receptors all stem from a boy in the first two years of life with acute myeloid leukemia, due to receive a stem cell transplant.

The chain uses TRBV23-1 and TRBJ2-5, with D perhaps matching TRBD1 (5 bases). TRBV23-1 is placed among ORFs of uncertain function. Trimming shortened V by 1 base and J by 2 bases, and 17 bases separated the two germline ends. CDR3 length: 17 residues. As DNA, the CDR3 is TGCGCCAGCAGTCAATATAACCTAACAGGAGTTCAAGAGACCCAGTACTTC. This gives the protein CASSQYNLTGVQETQYF.

This clonotype was observed at least ten times. V and J are TRBV20-1 and TRBJ2-7; TRBD2 matches 8 bases. J gave up 4 bases and V 0 bases, and 8 bases lay outside the gene matches. The CDR3 length is 15 residues. CDR1 is DFQATT and CDR2 is SNEGSKA in the germline V gene (reference sequence). The CDR3 region is CSARDLTAGVYEQYF. The DNA of the CDR3 is TGCAGTGCTAGAGATCTTACAGCGGGGGTTTACGAGCAGTACTTC.

In regard to this clonotype: A read error may be the cause here, since a much bigger clone is one base away. The chain carries TRBV20-1 and TRBJ1-2; D gene uncertain. The germline CDR1 and CDR2 sequences are DFQATT and SNEGSKA (reference sequence). There are 16 residues in the CDR3. Trimming cost V 5 bases and J 6 bases, with 25 bases left between them. CDR3 nucleotide sequence: TGCAGTGCTCGTACCTATTTAAACGTAGGGTGGAATGGCTACACCTTC. Amino acid sequence: CSARTYLNVGWNGYTF.

This clonotype has ten or more counts. The chain uses TRBV29-1 and TRBJ2-5; 7 bases are shared with TRBD2. The CDR3 is made up of 12 amino acids. Germline CDR1 and CDR2: SQVTM and ANQGSEA. V dropped 5 bases and J dropped 3; count of bases not matched to a gene: 3. CDR3: CSVCLAEETQYF. CDR3 DNA: TGCAGCGTTTGTCTAGCGGAAGAGACCCAGTACTTC.

This clonotype was picked up a small number of times. The gene calls are TRBV5-1 and TRBJ2-2; 7 positions agree with TRBD1. The germline V gene has CDR1 SGHRS and CDR2 YFSETQ. With V trimmed by 0 bases and J by 10 bases, 9 bases remained unmatched. The CDR3 runs 15 residues. Here the CDR3 DNA reads TGCGCCAGCAGCTTGGCCCAGACAGGGAAGGCGGAGCTGTTTTTT. This sequence encodes CASSLAQTGKAELFF.